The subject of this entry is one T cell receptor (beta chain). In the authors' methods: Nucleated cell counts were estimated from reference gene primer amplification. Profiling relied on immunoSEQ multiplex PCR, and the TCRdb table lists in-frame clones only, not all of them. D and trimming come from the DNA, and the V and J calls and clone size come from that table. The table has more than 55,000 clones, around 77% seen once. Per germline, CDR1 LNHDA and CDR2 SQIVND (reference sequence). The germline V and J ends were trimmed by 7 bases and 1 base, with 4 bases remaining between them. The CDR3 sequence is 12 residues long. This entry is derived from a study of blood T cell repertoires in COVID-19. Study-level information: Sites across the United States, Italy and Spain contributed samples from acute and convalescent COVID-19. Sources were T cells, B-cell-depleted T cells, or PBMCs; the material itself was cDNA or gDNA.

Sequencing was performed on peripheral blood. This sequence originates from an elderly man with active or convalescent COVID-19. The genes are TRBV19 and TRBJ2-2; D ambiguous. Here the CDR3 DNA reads TGTGCCAGTACCTGGAACACCGGGGAGCTGTTTTTT. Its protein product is CASTWNTGELFF. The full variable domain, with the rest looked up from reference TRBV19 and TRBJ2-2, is DGGITQSPKYLFRKEGQNVTLSCEQNLNHDAMYWYRQDPGQGLRLIYYSQIVNDFQKGDIAEGYSVSREKKESFPLTVTSAQKNPTAFYLCASTWNTGELFFGEGSRLTVL.